This entry lists 30 T cell receptor beta chains sequenced from one sample in a study of control samples from healthy donors and cancer patients. The data were produced by immunoSEQ multiplex PCR, yet TCRdb's version contains in-frame clones alone and is incomplete. This table has about 40,000 clones, more than 85% appearing once. Specimen: blood. These receptors were obtained from a woman between 50 and 59 years old in good health.

The rearrangement links TRBV9 to TRBJ1-5; D is possibly TRBD1 (5 bases). This CDR3 contains 14 residues. V was pared by 4 bases and J by 3 bases, with 11 bases between. Germline V gene sequence: CDR1 SGDLS, CDR2 YYNGEE. The CDR3 coding sequence is TGTGCCAGCAGCATAGGGACCTACAATCAGCCCCAGCATTTT. This translates into CASSIGTYNQPQHF.

This clone was seen a handful of times. The chain uses TRBV29-1 and TRBJ1-2; no definite D call. V was cut by 1 base and J by 2 bases, with 5 bases left in between. The CDR3 spans 12 residues. Germline V gene lookup returns CDR1 SQVTM and CDR2 ANQGSEA. This chain's CDR3 is CSVEAENYGYTF. CDR3 DNA: TGCAGCGTTGAAGCCGAAAACTATGGCTACACCTTC.

This chain joins TRBV5-1 and TRBJ2-4; no definite D call. The V and J ends lost 4 bases and 7 bases respectively, with 12 bases between them. The CDR3 is made up of 13 amino acids. Germline V lookup: CDR1 SGHRS, CDR2 YFSETQ. The CDR3 reads CASSESSTNIQYF. Written as DNA, the CDR3 is TGCGCCAGCAGCGAAAGCTCTACTAACATTCAGTACTTC.

The rearrangement joins TRBV4-3 to TRBJ1-4, with D perhaps matching TRBD1 (5 bases). Germline V gene lookup returns CDR1 LGHNA and CDR2 YSLEER. The CDR3 contains 16 residues. V was pared by 1 base and J by 6 bases, with 15 bases between. The CDR3 region is CASSQGPGGGDEKLFF. CDR3 sequence (DNA): TGCGCCAGCAGCCAAGGCCCCGGGGGGGGTGATGAAAAACTGTTTTTT.

In DNA, the CDR3 is TGTGCCAGCAGCTTAACGAGCCTGGGTGTTAGGACCACTGAAGCTTTCTTT. Translating it yields CASSLTSLGVRTTEAFF. The chain combines TRBV7-3 with TRBJ1-1; no clear D gene. Looked up from germline, CDR1 is SGHTA and CDR2 is FQGTGA. The V gene lost 0 bases and the J gene lost 4 bases, with 18 bases spanning the gap. This CDR3 comprises 17 residues.

The rearrangement links TRBV28 to TRBJ1-2, with TRBD1 as a possible D gene (5 bases). The V gene lost 3 bases and the J gene lost 7 bases, with 9 bases spanning the gap. The CDR3 spans 12 residues. Germline loops: CDR1 MDHEN, CDR2 SYDVKM. The CDR3 DNA reads as TGTGCCAGCAGTTTTGGGACGATTGGCTACACCTTC. Translating gives CASSFGTIGYTF.

This chain joins TRBV19 and TRBJ1-5; D is unclear. Trimming removed 6 bases from V and 2 bases from J, with 17 bases in between. CDR1 LNHDA and CDR2 SQIVND come from the germline V gene (reference sequence). This CDR3 has 16 amino acids. The CDR3 sequence: CASRGRTLEGNQPQHF. In nucleotides, the CDR3 is TGTGCCAGTAGAGGGAGGACCCTCGAGGGCAATCAGCCCCAGCATTTT.

The CDR3, as DNA: TGTGCCAGCAGTTACTCACGTGGTACTGGAAACACCATATATTTT. Protein product: CASSYSRGTGNTIYF. The gene calls are TRBV6-5 and TRBJ1-3; D ambiguous. The CDR3 totals 15 residues. Germline V gene sequence: CDR1 MNHEY, CDR2 SVGAGI. Trimming cost V 0 bases and J 2 bases, with 8 bases left between them.

This chain links TRBV12-3 or TRBV12-4 with TRBJ1-4; D uncertain. V was trimmed by 5 bases and J by 5 bases, leaving 9 bases between them. There are 13 residues in the CDR3. The CDR3 here is CASSLRMNEKLFF. CDR3 nucleotide sequence: TGTGCCAGCAGTCTAAGGATGAATGAAAAACTGTTTTTT.

This clone was counted once. This chain uses TRBV12-2 with TRBJ2-2; the table names TRBD2, a call not compared with the DNA. TRBV12-2 is annotated as a pseudogene. The CDR3 is made up of 16 amino acids. For the CDR3, the DNA is TGTGCAAGTCGACCTACGGGGGGGGCGAACACCGGGGAGCTGTTTTTT. This encodes CASRPTGGANTGELFF.

The rearrangement links TRBV5-1 to TRBJ1-5; no reliable D call. With 2 bases removed from V and 7 bases from J, the gap between germline ends came to 16 bases. The CDR3 runs to 15 residues. Germline values: CDR1 SGHRS, CDR2 YFSETQ. The DNA for the CDR3 is TGCGCCAGCAGCTTAGGAGACTCCCTAATCCAGCCCCAGCATTTT. It codes for CASSLGDSLIQPQHF.

This clone was recorded only once. This chain uses TRBV6-5 with TRBJ1-3; the match to TRBD1 covers 10 bases. Germline V lookup: CDR1 MNHEY, CDR2 SVGAGI. The J segment lost 4 bases and the V segment lost 3 bases, leaving 6 bases of the junction unmatched. This CDR3 spans 16 amino acids. The CDR3 sequence is CASSYSTGGFGNTIYF. CDR3 coding DNA: TGTGCCAGCAGTTATTCGACAGGGGGCTTCGGAAACACCATATATTTT.

This clone was seen only once. CDR3 sequence (DNA): TGCGCCAGCAGCTTGTCGGGGGCAGTCCGCTCACCCCTCCACTTT. Residues: CASSLSGAVRSPLHF. The chain combines TRBV5-1 with TRBJ1-6, with D possibly matching TRBD1 (6 bases). The CDR3 covers 15 residues. CDR1 and CDR2 (germline): SGHRS, YFSETQ. V lost 1 base and J 10 bases, leaving 15 bases between the germline ends. The variable domain in full, completed from reference TRBV5-1 and TRBJ1-6, reads KAGVTQTPRYLIKTRGQQVTLSCSPISGHRSVSWYQQTPGQGLQFLFEYFSETQRNKGNFPGRFSGRQFSNSRSEMNVSTLELGDSALYLCASSLSGAVRSPLHFGNGTRLTVT.

This chain uses TRBV6-6 with TRBJ1-1; the D gene is possibly TRBD1 (5 bases). CDR3 length: 14 amino acids. The germline V and J ends were trimmed by 6 bases and 1 base, with 12 bases remaining between them. CDR1 MNHNY and CDR2 SVGAGI come from the germline V gene (reference sequence). CDR3 in amino acids: CASRGLPRNTEAFF. CDR3 coding DNA: TGTGCCAGCAGGGGACTACCCAGGAACACTGAAGCTTTCTTT.

The V and J genes are TRBV7-2 and TRBJ2-2, with 9 bases aligning to TRBD2. This CDR3 is 16 amino acids long. Germline CDR1 SGHTA, CDR2 FQGNSA. Germline trimming cut 2 bases from V and 7 bases from J; bases unmatched to any gene: 8. The CDR3 protein is CASSLSSGEGGGELFF. The CDR3 DNA sequence: TGTGCCAGCAGCTTATCTAGCGGGGAGGGTGGCGGGGAGCTGTTTTTT.

The chain links TRBV9 to TRBJ1-6; D may be TRBD1 (6 bases). V lost 4 bases and J lost 0, with 11 bases in between. Germline-derived CDR1 and CDR2 are SGDLS and YYNGEE. CDR3 length: 16 amino acids. The CDR3 DNA sequence: TGTGCCAGCAGCCCTGGAGGGGGCTCCTATAATTCACCCCTCCACTTT. This codes for CASSPGGGSYNSPLHF.

The chain uses TRBV28 and TRBJ1-2, with TRBD1 matching over 8 bases. The CDR3 extends over 14 amino acids. Germline V gene data show CDR1 as MDHEN and CDR2 as SYDVKM. The junction had 1 base not matched to a gene; V was cut back by 2 bases and J by 2 bases. Here the CDR3 reads CASSLQGANYGYTF. In nucleotides, the CDR3 is TGTGCCAGCAGTTTACAGGGGGCCAACTATGGCTACACCTTC.

This sequence joins TRBV29-1 and TRBJ1-5; D unclear. Trimming shortened V by 4 bases and J by 4 bases, and 11 bases separated the two germline ends. CDR1 is SQVTM and CDR2 is ANQGSEA in the germline V gene. The CDR3 totals 13 residues. The CDR3: CSVAPSPNQPQHF. The DNA of the CDR3 is TGCAGCGTTGCGCCGTCCCCAAATCAGCCCCAGCATTTT.

This clone showed up just once. The chain carries TRBV9 and TRBJ1-2; the D gene is possibly TRBD1 (5 bases). CDR1 and CDR2 from the germline V gene are SGDLS and YYNGEE. The germline V and J ends were trimmed by 5 bases and 7 bases, with 15 bases remaining between them. CDR3 size: 13 residues. CDR3 sequence: CASRTGGLGGYTF. The CDR3 coding sequence is TGTGCCAGCAGGACGGGGGGTTTAGGTGGCTACACCTTC.

Written as DNA, the CDR3 is TGCAGCGTCCTAGTTGCAACTAATGAAAAACTGTTTTTT. This encodes CSVLVATNEKLFF. V and J are TRBV29-1 and TRBJ1-4; D remains unclear. V lost 6 bases, J lost 0 bases, and 8 bases lay in between. The CDR3 is 13 residues long. Germline V CDR1 and CDR2: SQVTM, ANQGSEA.

This chain links TRBV3-1 (or the pseudogene TRBV3-2) with TRBJ1-4; TRBD1 agrees at 9 bases. The CDR3 is 11 amino acids. Germline CDR1 and CDR2: LGHDT and YNNKEL (reference sequence). J gave up 16 bases and V 6 bases, and 6 bases lay outside the gene matches. CDR3 amino acids: CASRGQGNSFF. CDR3 nucleotides: TGTGCCAGCAGGGGACAGGGCAATTCGTTTTTT.

The chain joins TRBV9 to TRBJ2-1; 12 positions agree with TRBD2. Germline V CDR1 and CDR2: SGDLS, YYNGEE. V was clipped by 1 base and J by 7 bases; unmatched bases: 3. The CDR3 spans 15 residues. The CDR3 region has the DNA TGTGCCAGCAGCGTACAAGGACTAGCGGGGAATGAGCAGTTCTTC. It encodes CASSVQGLAGNEQFF. Drawing the rest from reference TRBV9 and TRBJ2-1, the complete variable domain is DSGVTQTPKHLITATGQRVTLRCSPRSGDLSVYWYQQSLDQGLQFLIQYYNGEERAKGNILERFSAQQFPDLHSELNLSSLELGDSALYFCASSVQGLAGNEQFFGPGTRLTVL.

The rearrangement uses TRBV27 and TRBJ1-3; a weak D match, TRBD1 (5 bases). Germline V gene data show CDR1 as MNHEY and CDR2 as SMNVEV (reference sequence). V gave up 5 bases and J gave up 9 bases, with 11 bases separating them. The CDR3 totals 12 residues. The CDR3 here is CASSDRGSTIYF. In nucleotides, the CDR3 is TGTGCCAGCAGTGACCGGGGGAGCACCATATATTTT.

The chain joins TRBV7-6 to TRBJ1-3, with 8 bases fitting TRBD1. The CDR3 has 18 residues. Germline CDR1 reads SGHVS; CDR2 reads FNYEAQ. V lost 2 bases to trimming and J lost 0 bases; unmatched junction nucleotides: 9. The CDR3 sequence is CASSLRAAGGNSGNTIYF. The DNA of the CDR3 is TGTGCCAGCAGCTTAAGGGCGGCAGGGGGCAACTCTGGAAACACCATATATTTT.

This chain connects TRBV6-5 to TRBJ1-6, with 7 bases lining up with TRBD1. CDR3 length: 15 residues. Per the germline V gene, CDR1 is MNHEY and CDR2 is SVGAGI. Losses at the gene ends were 6 bases for V and 7 bases for J; bases not matched to a gene: 9. The CDR3 nucleotides are TGTGCCAGCAGACGGGACAGCCAAAAAAATTCACCCCTCCACTTT. Translation: CASRRDSQKNSPLHF.

The V gene is TRBV11-3, the J gene TRBJ2-1; D might be TRBD2 (6 bases). V lost 9 bases and J 8 bases, leaving 23 bases between the germline ends. Germline-derived CDR1 and CDR2 are SGHNT and YENEEA. This CDR3 is built from 15 residues. The CDR3: CASSLGSSNYDEQFF. The CDR3 DNA reads as TGTGCCAGTTCCCTCGGGAGTTCAAATTATGATGAGCAGTTCTTC.

The gene calls are TRBV5-1 and TRBJ2-2; unclear D gene. CDR3 length: 13 residues. Trimming cost V 6 bases and J 7 bases, with 13 bases left between them. Germline CDR1 SGHRS, CDR2 YFSETQ. CDR3 residues: CASIPLPGGELFF. As DNA, the CDR3 is TGCGCCAGCATTCCATTACCCGGCGGGGAGCTGTTTTTT.

The chain joins TRBV15 to TRBJ1-6, with TRBD1 matching over 10 bases. The CDR3 is made up of 14 amino acids. Trimming removed 8 bases from V and 7 bases from J; junction bases left unmatched: 5. From germline, CDR1 is LNHNV and CDR2 YYDKDF (reference sequence). In nucleotides, the CDR3 is TGTGCCACCGAGGACAGGGGGAGGAATTCACCCCTCCACTTT. Translation gives CATEDRGRNSPLHF.

V and J are TRBV5-1 and TRBJ1-5; the D gene is possibly TRBD1 (5 bases). The germline V gene encodes CDR1 SGHRS and CDR2 YFSETQ. The V end was cut by 2 bases, the J end by 7 bases, with 10 bases between. The CDR3 length is 13 residues. The CDR3 bases are TGCGCCAGCAGCTTTTGGGGGGACCAGCCCCAGCATTTT. Amino acid sequence: CASSFWGDQPQHF.

The chain uses TRBV29-1 and TRBJ1-2; D remains unclear. The V end lost 0 bases, the J end lost 8 bases, and 16 bases lay between the germline ends. This CDR3 comprises 14 residues. Germline CDR1 SQVTM, CDR2 ANQGSEA. In nucleotides, the CDR3 is TGCAGCGTTGAAGATCCCATCCTAAATTCAGGCTACACCTTC. This sequence encodes CSVEDPILNSGYTF.